The 28 T cell receptor beta chains presented below share a single source sample, sequenced in a study of T-cell reconstitution after alpha-beta-depleted transplantation in children. Unique molecular identifiers were built into the TCRbeta library. TCRdb itself ran the PCR reads through MiXCR, one entry per CDR3 protein. The data hold a few hundred thousand distinct CDR3 sequences, with 9% to 12% observed a single time. This specimen was PBMCs from the stem cell graft donor, taken from the stem cell graft. These receptors were obtained from a human donor who donated a stem cell graft to a child with acute lymphoblastic leukemia.

Points on this clonotype: The junction differs from germline at one of its ends, possibly a read error. The CDR3 coding sequence is TGTGCCTCCAGCACCCGGGGGGACTCCTACGAGCAGTACTTC. This encodes CASSTRGDSYEQYF. The rearrangement links TRBV15 to TRBJ2-7; TRBD2 matches at 7 bases. CDR3 length: 14 amino acids. CDR1 is LNHNV and CDR2 is YYDKDF in the germline V gene (reference sequence).

This clonotype was detected many times. V usage is TRBV7-8 and J usage is TRBJ2-5; D unresolved. Per the germline V gene, CDR1 is SGHVS and CDR2 is FQNEAQ. This CDR3 has 16 amino acids. With 5 bases removed from V and 2 bases from J, the gap between germline ends came to 18 bases. The chain's CDR3 is CASSPFYRRMQETQYF. CDR3 coding DNA: TGTGCCAGCAGCCCATTTTATCGACGGATGCAAGAGACCCAGTACTTC.

This clonotype has just a few counts. The chain is built from TRBV6-1 and TRBJ2-7; D remains unclear. The V end was cut by 10 bases, the J end by 2 bases, with 24 bases between. The CDR3 is made up of 16 amino acids. CDR1 and CDR2 (germline): MNHNS, SASEGT. For the CDR3, the DNA is TGTGCCACCGATAGGTTGTCAGTTCCTGTACCCTACGAGCAGTACTTC. Encoded protein: CATDRLSVPVPYEQYF.

The chain couples TRBV7-2 to TRBJ2-2; TRBD1 agrees at 7 bases. The junction had 5 bases not matched to a gene; V was cut back by 4 bases and J by 6 bases. CDR3 size: 14 residues. Germline V gene sequence: CDR1 SGHTA, CDR2 FQGNSA. CDR3 sequence reads: CASSSQDRAGELFF. As DNA, the CDR3 is TGTGCCAGCAGCTCCCAAGACAGGGCCGGGGAGCTGTTTTTT.

This clonotype was counted between two and nine times. This chain connects TRBV7-9 to TRBJ1-4; no clear D. CDR3 size: 17 residues. From germline, CDR1 is SEHNR and CDR2 FQNEAQ (reference sequence). V lost 5 bases and J 3 bases, leaving 19 bases between the germline ends. DNA for the CDR3: TGTGCCAGCAGCCCCCTTGTTGGCTCGGCAGCTAATGAAAAACTGTTTTTT. Protein: CASSPLVGSAANEKLFF.

The V gene is TRBV10-2, the J gene TRBJ1-6, with a possible D match to TRBD1 (5 bases). The CDR3 length is 16 residues. The V and J ends lost 4 bases and 10 bases respectively, with 20 bases between them. Per the germline V gene, CDR1 is WSHSY and CDR2 is SAAADI. The CDR3 DNA reads as TGCGCCAGCAGTGGGCTCAATATTGGGGCAAGGTCACCCCTCCACTTT. Residues: CASSGLNIGARSPLHF.

This clonotype was counted only a few times. V usage is TRBV12-3 or TRBV12-4 and J usage is TRBJ2-1, with D possibly matching TRBD1 (6 bases). Trimming took off 5 bases at V and 4 bases at J, with 15 bases between the two ends. This CDR3 is built from 15 residues. The CDR3 loop reads CASSKTGTSYNEQFF. Here the CDR3 DNA reads TGTGCCAGCAGTAAAACGGGGACAAGTTACAATGAGCAGTTCTTC.

A few counts support this clonotype. The chain recombines TRBV27 with TRBJ2-2; D not resolved. The CDR3 spans 13 residues. Germline V gene sequence: CDR1 MNHEY, CDR2 SMNVEV (reference sequence). Trimming took 3 bases from V and 4 from J, leaving 6 bases between them. The CDR3, as DNA: TGTGCCAGCAGTTTGGAGCGCACCGGGGAGCTGTTTTTT. It codes for CASSLERTGELFF.

This clonotype has only a few counts. The rearrangement uses TRBV25-1 and TRBJ2-6; TRBD2 matches 8 bases. Losses at the gene ends were 2 bases for V and 4 bases for J; bases not matched to a gene: 4. Germline V lookup: CDR1 MGHDK, CDR2 SYGVNS. The CDR3 covers 16 residues. The CDR3 DNA is TGTGCCAGCAGTGAACTACTAGCGGACGGGGCCAACGTCCTGACTTTC. Protein sequence: CASSELLADGANVLTF.

V gene TRBV4-1 combines with J gene TRBJ2-2, with D hard to call. The CDR3 sequence is 13 residues long. Germline V gives CDR1 MGHRA, CDR2 YSYEKL. V was clipped by 4 bases and J by 9 bases, with 12 bases between them. The CDR3 protein is CASSPRIEWELFF. CDR3 bases: TGCGCCAGCAGCCCGAGGATCGAGTGGGAGCTGTTTTTT.

This clonotype was seen more than once but under ten times. The chain joins TRBV5-1 to TRBJ2-5; D may be TRBD1 (5 bases). The V gene's germline CDR1 is SGHRS and CDR2 YFSETQ. Trimming pared 1 base from V and 1 base from J, leaving 14 bases between. The CDR3 contains 16 residues. CDR3 coding DNA: TGCGCCAGCAGCTTGACAGGATGGGCCCCCCAAGAGACCCAGTACTTC. Translation gives CASSLTGWAPQETQYF.

The V gene is TRBV4-3, the J gene TRBJ1-6; D ambiguous. Germline assignment: CDR1 LGHNA and CDR2 YSLEER. The V gene lost 1 base and the J gene lost 9 bases, with 22 bases spanning the gap. The CDR3 contains 18 residues. The CDR3 DNA reads TGCGCCAGCAGCCAAGTATCTCTCTGGGCGCGAAAAGGTTCACCCCTCCACTTT. As protein: CASSQVSLWARKGSPLHF.

This clonotype was counted a few times. The chain carries TRBV20-1 and TRBJ2-7, with 9 positions matching TRBD2. In germline, CDR1 is DFQATT, CDR2 SNEGSKA (reference sequence). With V trimmed by 6 bases and J by 0 bases, 6 bases remained unmatched. The CDR3 contains 14 residues. The DNA for the CDR3 is TGCAGTGCAGAAACTAGCGGGTTCTCCTACGAGCAGTACTTC. Amino acids: CSAETSGFSYEQYF.

The table lists this clonotype with a few counts. The chain has TRBV6-1 and TRBJ1-2; D remains unclear. V gave up 7 bases and J gave up 7 bases, with 19 bases separating them. Germline V CDR1 and CDR2: MNHNS, SASEGT. This CDR3 region has 14 residues. The DNA of the CDR3 is TGTGCCAGCATGTCGGTCGGATTAAGGTCTGGCTACACCTTC. Translating gives CASMSVGLRSGYTF.

V and J are TRBV30 and TRBJ1-1; tentative D call: TRBD1 (5 bases). Trimming removed 0 bases from V and 0 bases from J, with 11 bases in between. This CDR3 has 15 amino acids. CDR1 is GTSNPN and CDR2 is SVGIG in the germline V gene (reference sequence). CDR3 amino acids: CAWSVTGGLNTEAFF. In nucleotides, the CDR3 is TGTGCCTGGAGTGTAACAGGCGGACTGAACACTGAAGCTTTCTTT. Full variable domain (remainder filled in from reference TRBV30 and TRBJ1-1): SQTIHQWPATLVQPVGSPLSLECTVEGTSNPNLYWYRQAAGRGLQLLFYSVGIGQISSEVPQNLSASRPQDRQFILSSKKLLLSDSGFYLCAWSVTGGLNTEAFFGQGTRLTVV.

Many counts were recorded for this clonotype. CDR3 residues: CASSVTAGGVDEQYF. The CDR3 DNA follows: TGTGCCAGCAGCGTGACGGCGGGAGGCGTTGACGAGCAGTACTTC. The chain joins TRBV11-1 to TRBJ2-7; 8 nucleotides agree with TRBD2. The CDR3 covers 15 residues. Germline CDR1 reads SGHAT; CDR2 reads FQDESV (reference sequence). Trimming took 5 bases from V and 5 from J; bases not matched to a gene: 11.

J is TRBJ2-7 and V is TRBV6-2 or TRBV6-3; tentatively, D is TRBD2 (5 bases). This CDR3 region has 18 residues. Germline V gene lookup returns CDR1 MNHEY and CDR2 SVGEGT. With 6 bases removed from V and 2 bases from J, the gap between germline ends came to 26 bases. The CDR3 region is CASRNPRGWKSPTYEQYF. CDR3 DNA sequence: TGTGCCAGCAGAAACCCTCGAGGGTGGAAGTCCCCTACCTACGAGCAGTACTTC.

The sample holds a few counts of this clonotype. Its ends do not fully match the called genes, so a read error is possible. The V gene is TRBV7-7, the J gene TRBJ2-1; D unresolved. The CDR3 runs to 13 residues. Per the germline V gene, CDR1 is SSHAT and CDR2 is FNYEAQ (reference sequence). In DNA, the CDR3 is TGTGCTAGCAGCTCCGCACTTTACAATGAGCAGTTCTTC. Its protein product is CASSSALYNEQFF.

This clonotype came up a few times. For the CDR3, the DNA is TGTGCCAGCAGCCAAGATAGCCGGACTGTCTCCTACAATGAGCAGTTCTTC. Its protein product is CASSQDSRTVSYNEQFF. The chain is built from TRBV4-2 and TRBJ2-1, with D perhaps TRBD2 (5 bases). This CDR3 is 17 amino acids long. Trimming took off 0 bases at V and 0 bases at J, with 12 bases between the two ends. In germline, CDR1 is LGHNA, CDR2 YNFKEQ.

This clonotype has only a few counts. The chain links TRBV10-2 to TRBJ2-2; D unresolved. V lost 3 bases and J lost 4, with 6 bases in between. The CDR3 extends over 13 amino acids. Germline V gene data show CDR1 as WSHSY and CDR2 as SAAADI. The CDR3 coding sequence is TGCGCCAGCAGTGATCGACGCACCGGGGAGCTGTTTTTT. It is translated as CASSDRRTGELFF.

This clonotype was counted only a few times. The rearrangement links TRBV20-1 to TRBJ2-5, with D possibly matching TRBD2 (6 bases). Germline CDR1 is DFQATT and CDR2 is SNEGSKA (reference sequence). The V end lost 3 bases, the J end lost 1 base, and 9 bases lay between the germline ends. This CDR3 has 13 residues. CDR3 sequence: CSARGGLQETQYF. DNA of the CDR3: TGCAGTGCTAGGGGGGGACTCCAAGAGACCCAGTACTTC.

This clonotype was detected many times. The V gene is TRBV20-1, the J gene TRBJ2-7, with 8 bases fitting TRBD1. Germline CDR1 reads DFQATT; CDR2 reads SNEGSKA (reference sequence). V lost 8 bases to trimming and J lost 2 bases; unmatched junction nucleotides: 8. The CDR3 consists of 13 residues. In DNA, the CDR3 is TGCAGTACAGGGGGGAGAGGCCCCTACGAGCAGTACTTC. It translates to CSTGGRGPYEQYF.

This chain uses TRBV5-1 with TRBJ2-7; weak D call: TRBD2 (7 bases). V dropped 0 bases and J dropped 7 bases, with 20 bases sitting between them. Germline lookup yields CDR1 SGHRS and CDR2 YFSETQ. The CDR3 spans 16 residues. CDR3: CASSLAGGPSFQEQYF. The CDR3 DNA follows: TGCGCCAGCAGCTTGGCCGGGGGGCCCAGCTTCCAAGAGCAGTACTTC.

V is TRBV6-1 and J is TRBJ1-6; maybe TRBD1 (6 bases). The CDR3 length is 14 residues. Germline loops: CDR1 MNHNS, CDR2 SASEGT. Trimming removed 6 bases at V and 7 bases at J, with 13 bases between. CDR3 amino acids: CASRTGAGNSPLHF. Written as DNA, the CDR3 is TGTGCCAGCAGAACGGGGGCGGGCAATTCACCCCTCCACTTT.

This clonotype has a count of ten or more. The chain links TRBV28 to TRBJ1-4, with unresolved D. V was pared by 1 base and J by 16 bases, with 13 bases between. The CDR3 is 12 amino acids. Germline assignment: CDR1 MDHEN and CDR2 SYDVKM. CDR3 DNA sequence: TGTGCCAGCAGTTTATCGAGTTTAAGTCCGTTTTTT. Its protein is CASSLSSLSPFF. Together with reference TRBV28 and TRBJ1-4, the CDR3 gives the full variable domain: DVKVTQSSRYLVKRTGEKVFLECVQDMDHENMFWYRQDPGLGLRLIYFSYDVKMKEKGDIPEGYSVSREKKERFSLILESASTNQTSMYLCASSLSSLSPFFGSGTQLSVL.

Only a few counts were recorded for this clonotype. This rearrangement joins TRBV4-3 to TRBJ1-2; no clear D gene. Germline CDR1 reads LGHNA; CDR2 reads YSLEER. The CDR3 has 15 residues. Trimming took off 1 base at V and 2 bases at J, with 11 bases between the two ends. The DNA of the CDR3 is TGCGCCAGCAGCCAAGTGGCAGGTCCGAACTATGGCTACACCTTC. The encoded protein is CASSQVAGPNYGYTF.

This clonotype showed up just a few times. The chain employs TRBV12-3 or TRBV12-4 and TRBJ2-1; D remains ambiguous. V lost 6 bases and J 8 bases, leaving 23 bases between the germline ends. The CDR3 is 16 amino acids. The CDR3 here is CASSPPAFGNPDEQFF. CDR3 DNA sequence: TGTGCCAGCAGCCCTCCCGCCTTCGGCAATCCCGATGAGCAGTTCTTC.

In its sample, this clonotype was seen many times. The CDR3 reads CASSYGGEKLFF. The CDR3 region has the DNA TGTGCCAGCAGTTATGGCGGTGAAAAACTGTTTTTT. The chain employs TRBV6-5 and TRBJ1-4, with D unresolved. V was cut by 3 bases and J by 7 bases, with 6 bases left in between. This CDR3 is built from 12 residues. Germline assignment: CDR1 MNHEY and CDR2 SVGAGI.